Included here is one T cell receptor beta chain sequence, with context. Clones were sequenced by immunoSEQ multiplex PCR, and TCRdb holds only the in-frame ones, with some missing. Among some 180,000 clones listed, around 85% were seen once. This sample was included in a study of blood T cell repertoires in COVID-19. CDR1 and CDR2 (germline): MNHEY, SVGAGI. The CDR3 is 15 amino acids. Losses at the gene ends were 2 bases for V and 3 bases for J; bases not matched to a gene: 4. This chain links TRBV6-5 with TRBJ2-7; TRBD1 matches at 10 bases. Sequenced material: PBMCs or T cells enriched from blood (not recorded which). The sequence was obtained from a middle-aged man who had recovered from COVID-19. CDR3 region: CASSYRGTGVYEQYF. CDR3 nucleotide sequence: TGTGCCAGCAGTTACAGGGGGACAGGGGTCTACGAGCAGTACTTC.